The rows below give T cell receptor beta chains drawn from one sample of a study of blood T cell repertoires in COVID-19. The assay was immunoSEQ multiplex PCR, and TCRdb's table has in-frame clones only and misses some. This sample has fewer than 150,000 clones, with about 83% found just once. The sample taken for sequencing was peripheral blood. These TCRs come from a woman aged 40-49 years with acute or convalescent COVID-19. Both conserved end residues are part of each CDR3. D genes are given only for firm matches. Size tells how often a clone was seen (once, few, many) or the class of an expanded clone, and some rows leave it out.

CDR3aa: CASIRQGGDTEAFF; CDR3nt: TGTGCCAGCATCCGGCAGGGTGGTGACACTGAAGCTTTCTTT; v_gene: TRBV27; d_gene: -; len: 14; abundance: -; j_gene: TRBJ1-1
CDR3aa: CASIRAGRDYYGYTF; CDR3nt: TGTGCCAGTATACGGGCTGGCAGGGATTACTATGGCTACACCTTC; v_gene: TRBV19; d_gene: -; len: 15; abundance: once; j_gene: TRBJ1-2
CDR3aa: CASSFKRVTDTQYF; CDR3nt: TGTGCCAGCAGTTTCAAACGGGTTACAGATACGCAGTATTTT; v_gene: TRBV28; d_gene: -; len: 14; abundance: once; j_gene: TRBJ2-3
CDR3aa: CASSQAAGQGFYTIYF; CDR3nt: TGCGCCAGCAGCCAAGCCGCGGGACAGGGTTTTTACACCATATATTTT; v_gene: TRBV4-3; d_gene: TRBD1; len: 16; abundance: once; j_gene: TRBJ1-3
CDR3aa: CASSEYRAGAEAFF; CDR3nt: TGTGCCAGCAGTGAATATCGGGCAGGGGCTGAAGCTTTCTTT; v_gene: TRBV25-1; d_gene: -; len: 14; abundance: -; j_gene: TRBJ1-1
CDR3aa: CASRITGVETQYF; CDR3nt: TGTGCCAGCAGGATAACAGGGGTCGAGACCCAGTACTTC; v_gene: TRBV28; d_gene: TRBD1; len: 13; abundance: -; j_gene: TRBJ2-5
CDR3aa: CASSVLGTNEAFF; CDR3nt: TGTGCCAGCAGTGTTTTAGGGACAAATGAAGCTTTCTTT; v_gene: TRBV2; d_gene: -; len: 13; abundance: -; j_gene: TRBJ1-1
CDR3aa: CASSYSSSFRVPNTEAFF; CDR3nt: TGTGCCAGCAGTTACTCGAGTAGTTTCAGGGTACCGAACACTGAAGCTTTCTTT; v_gene: TRBV6-2/TRBV6-3; d_gene: -; len: 18; abundance: once; j_gene: TRBJ1-1
CDR3aa: CASSISRLVLADQETQYF; CDR3nt: TGTGCCAGTAGTATATCACGTCTGGTACTAGCGGACCAAGAGACCCAGTACTTC; v_gene: TRBV19; d_gene: TRBD2; len: 18; abundance: -; j_gene: TRBJ2-5
CDR3aa: CASSEDSNLRSGNTIYF; CDR3nt: TGTGCCAGCAGTGAAGACAGTAACCTCCGCTCTGGAAACACCATATATTTT; v_gene: TRBV6-1; d_gene: -; len: 17; abundance: -; j_gene: TRBJ1-3
CDR3aa: CASSSRGKQNEKLFF; CDR3nt: TGTGCCAGCAGTTCCCGGGGGAAGCAGAATGAAAAACTGTTTTTT; v_gene: TRBV27; d_gene: -; len: 15; abundance: -; j_gene: TRBJ1-4
CDR3aa: CASSQIAGDSYEQYF; CDR3nt: TGTGCCAGCAGCCAAATAGCGGGAGACTCCTACGAGCAGTACTTC; v_gene: TRBV4-2; d_gene: TRBD2; len: 15; abundance: -; j_gene: TRBJ2-7
CDR3aa: CASSFPGLENNEQFF; CDR3nt: TGTGCCAGCAGCTTTCCGGGACTAGAAAACAATGAGCAGTTCTTC; v_gene: TRBV7-9; d_gene: TRBD2; len: 15; abundance: -; j_gene: TRBJ2-1
CDR3aa: CAISADKSHEQYF; CDR3nt: TGTGCCATCAGTGCGGACAAGTCCCACGAGCAGTACTTC; v_gene: TRBV10-3; d_gene: -; len: 13; abundance: few; j_gene: TRBJ2-7
CDR3aa: CASSQTTSGRKEGELFF; CDR3nt: TGTGCCAGCAGCCAGACGACTAGCGGGCGTAAGGAGGGGGAGCTGTTTTTT; v_gene: TRBV3-1/TRBV3-2; d_gene: TRBD2; len: 17; abundance: -; j_gene: TRBJ2-2
CDR3aa: CASMGLAGGNTGELFF; CDR3nt: TGTGCCAGCATGGGACTAGCGGGAGGGAACACCGGGGAGCTGTTTTTT; v_gene: TRBV2; d_gene: TRBD2; len: 16; abundance: -; j_gene: TRBJ2-2
CDR3aa: CSVELTSGSYEQYF; CDR3nt: TGCAGCGTTGAATTGACTAGCGGGAGCTACGAGCAGTACTTC; v_gene: TRBV29-1; d_gene: TRBD2; len: 14; abundance: once; j_gene: TRBJ2-7
CDR3aa: CASSVWGQASNYGYTF; CDR3nt: TGTGCCAGCAGTGTATGGGGACAGGCCTCTAACTATGGCTACACCTTC; v_gene: TRBV6-1; d_gene: TRBD1; len: 16; abundance: -; j_gene: TRBJ1-2
CDR3aa: CASSPQGASGANVLTF; CDR3nt: TGTGCCAGCAGCCCGCAGGGGGCGAGTGGGGCCAACGTCCTGACTTTC; v_gene: TRBV7-3; d_gene: TRBD1; len: 16; abundance: -; j_gene: TRBJ2-6
CDR3aa: CASSSTGAQVIPLHF; CDR3nt: TGTGCCAGCAGTTCGACAGGGGCCCAAGTAATACCCCTCCACTTT; v_gene: TRBV6-5; d_gene: TRBD1; len: 15; abundance: -; j_gene: TRBJ1-6
CDR3aa: CASSFLDSSYEQYF; CDR3nt: TGTGCCAGCAGCTTCTTGGACAGCTCCTACGAGCAGTACTTC; v_gene: TRBV7-8; d_gene: -; len: 14; abundance: -; j_gene: TRBJ2-7
CDR3aa: CASSLARLSGGLSYEQYF; CDR3nt: TGTGCCAGCAGCTTAGCGCGACTTAGCGGGGGACTCTCCTACGAGCAGTACTTC; v_gene: TRBV7-9; d_gene: TRBD2; len: 18; abundance: -; j_gene: TRBJ2-7
CDR3aa: CASSSSQSSGGEKLFF; CDR3nt: TGTGCCAGCAGTTCTTCCCAGTCCTCAGGAGGAGAAAAACTGTTTTTT; v_gene: TRBV27; d_gene: -; len: 16; abundance: many; j_gene: TRBJ1-4
CDR3aa: CSVVGGQGTRSSGANVLTF; CDR3nt: TGCAGCGTTGTGGGGGGACAGGGGACTAGGAGCTCTGGGGCCAACGTCCTGACTTTC; v_gene: TRBV29-1; d_gene: TRBD1; len: 19; abundance: -; j_gene: TRBJ2-6
CDR3aa: CASSLAGATGEQYF; CDR3nt: TGTGCCAGCAGTTTAGCGGGAGCTACGGGGGAGCAGTACTTC; v_gene: TRBV25-1; d_gene: TRBD2; len: 14; abundance: -; j_gene: TRBJ2-7
CDR3aa: CASSQELAAYNEQFF; CDR3nt: TGCGCCAGCAGCCAAGAACTGGCGGCCTACAATGAGCAGTTCTTC; v_gene: TRBV4-3; d_gene: -; len: 15; abundance: -; j_gene: TRBJ2-1
CDR3aa: CASSYFGTSNTEAFF; CDR3nt: TGTGCCAGCAGTTATTTCGGGACATCAAACACTGAAGCTTTCTTT; v_gene: TRBV6-5; d_gene: -; len: 15; abundance: -; j_gene: TRBJ1-1
CDR3aa: CASSQEGSQPQHF; CDR3nt: TGTGCCAGCAGCCAGGAGGGGAGTCAGCCCCAGCATTTT; v_gene: TRBV3-1/TRBV3-2; d_gene: -; len: 13; abundance: -; j_gene: TRBJ1-5
CDR3aa: CASSQALQYGYTF; CDR3nt: TGCGCCAGCAGCCAAGCGTTACAATATGGCTACACCTTC; v_gene: TRBV4-3; d_gene: -; len: 13; abundance: -; j_gene: TRBJ1-2
CDR3aa: CASSLPTGNNYGYTF; CDR3nt: TGTGCCAGCAGTTTGCCGACAGGGAATAACTATGGCTACACCTTC; v_gene: TRBV28; d_gene: TRBD1; len: 15; abundance: -; j_gene: TRBJ1-2
CDR3aa: CASSPQGLNTEAFF; CDR3nt: TGTGCCAGCAGTCCACAGGGGCTGAACACTGAAGCTTTCTTT; v_gene: TRBV28; d_gene: TRBD1; len: 14; abundance: -; j_gene: TRBJ1-1
CDR3aa: CASSLAVTGTQETQYF; CDR3nt: TGTGCCAGCAGCTTAGCGGTGACAGGCACACAAGAGACCCAGTACTTC; v_gene: TRBV7-2; d_gene: -; len: 16; abundance: once; j_gene: TRBJ2-5
CDR3aa: CASSKRTGGDNQPQHF; CDR3nt: TGTGCCAGCAGTAAAAGGACAGGGGGGGACAATCAGCCCCAGCATTTT; v_gene: TRBV6-2/TRBV6-3; d_gene: TRBD1; len: 16; abundance: -; j_gene: TRBJ1-5
CDR3aa: CASSLSRNTEAFF; CDR3nt: TGTGCCAGCAGTTTATCCAGGAACACTGAAGCTTTCTTT; v_gene: TRBV12-3/TRBV12-4; d_gene: -; len: 13; abundance: -; j_gene: TRBJ1-1
CDR3aa: CASSPGTSGLYEQFF; CDR3nt: TGTGCCAGCAGCCCCGGGACTAGCGGGCTATATGAGCAGTTCTTC; v_gene: TRBV9; d_gene: TRBD2; len: 15; abundance: -; j_gene: TRBJ2-1
CDR3aa: CASSLIGGGTTDTQYF; CDR3nt: TGTGCCAGCAGCTTAATTGGCGGGGGGACCACAGATACGCAGTATTTT; v_gene: TRBV11-3; d_gene: TRBD2; len: 16; abundance: -; j_gene: TRBJ2-3
CDR3aa: CASSLGAGNTEAFF; CDR3nt: TGTGCCAGCAGCTTAGGGGCAGGGAACACTGAAGCTTTCTTT; v_gene: TRBV7-9; d_gene: -; len: 14; abundance: -; j_gene: TRBJ1-1
CDR3aa: CASSHFPGGAEGYGYTF; CDR3nt: TGTGCCAGCAGCCATTTCCCGGGGGGGGCTGAGGGCTATGGCTACACCTTC; v_gene: TRBV4-2; d_gene: -; len: 17; abundance: -; j_gene: TRBJ1-2
CDR3aa: CASSLVPEAGNTIYF; CDR3nt: TGTGCCAGCAGCTTAGTTCCAGAAGCTGGAAACACCATATATTTT; v_gene: TRBV7-9; d_gene: -; len: 15; abundance: -; j_gene: TRBJ1-3
CDR3aa: CASSMEDGEFGNTIYF; CDR3nt: TGTGCCAGCAGCATGGAGGACGGGGAATTTGGAAACACCATATATTTT; v_gene: TRBV2; d_gene: -; len: 16; abundance: once; j_gene: TRBJ1-3
CDR3aa: CASYPITGELFF; CDR3nt: TGTGCCAGCTATCCTATTACCGGGGAGCTGTTTTTT; v_gene: TRBV7-8; d_gene: -; len: 12; abundance: -; j_gene: TRBJ2-2
CDR3aa: CASSSFGGYDYEQYF; CDR3nt: TGCGCCAGCAGCTCGTTTGGAGGGTATGACTACGAGCAGTACTTC; v_gene: TRBV5-1; d_gene: -; len: 15; abundance: -; j_gene: TRBJ2-7
CDR3aa: CASSRYGDRGGNTEAFF; CDR3nt: TGCGCCAGCAGTCGTTACGGGGACAGGGGCGGAAACACTGAAGCTTTCTTT; v_gene: TRBV4-1; d_gene: TRBD1; len: 17; abundance: -; j_gene: TRBJ1-1
CDR3aa: CASNRPGSTDTQYF; CDR3nt: TGTGCCAGCAACCGACCGGGTAGCACAGATACGCAGTATTTT; v_gene: TRBV6-6; d_gene: -; len: 14; abundance: -; j_gene: TRBJ2-3
CDR3aa: CASSRGTGVYNEQFF; CDR3nt: TGTGCTAGCAGCCGCGGGACAGGGGTTTACAATGAGCAGTTCTTC; v_gene: TRBV7-7; d_gene: TRBD1; len: 15; abundance: -; j_gene: TRBJ2-1
CDR3aa: CASSSHGLSGNTIYF; CDR3nt: TGTGCCAGCAGCTCCCACGGACTGTCTGGAAACACCATATATTTT; v_gene: TRBV11-2; d_gene: -; len: 15; abundance: -; j_gene: TRBJ1-3
CDR3aa: CAISEAGFGELFF; CDR3nt: TGTGCCATCAGTGAGGCCGGGTTCGGGGAGCTGTTTTTT; v_gene: TRBV10-3; d_gene: -; len: 13; abundance: -; j_gene: TRBJ2-2
CDR3aa: CASSRQGGNTEAFF; CDR3nt: TGCGCCAGCAGCCGACAGGGTGGTAACACTGAAGCTTTCTTT; v_gene: TRBV5-1; d_gene: TRBD1; len: 14; abundance: -; j_gene: TRBJ1-1
CDR3aa: CACTAGGYTF; CDR3nt: TGTGCCTGTACAGCGGGTGGCTACACCTTC; v_gene: TRBV30; d_gene: -; len: 10; abundance: few; j_gene: TRBJ1-2
CDR3aa: CASSEGRRETQYF; CDR3nt: TGTGCCAGCAGCGAGGGAAGGCGGGAGACCCAGTACTTC; v_gene: TRBV5-6; d_gene: -; len: 13; abundance: -; j_gene: TRBJ2-5
CDR3aa: CASSLGLAAGGQDTQYF; CDR3nt: TGTGCCAGCAGCTTAGGACTCGCGGCGGGAGGGCAGGATACGCAGTATTTT; v_gene: TRBV7-6; d_gene: TRBD2; len: 17; abundance: -; j_gene: TRBJ2-3
CDR3aa: CASSSGQGETEAFF; CDR3nt: TGCGCCAGCAGCTCCGGACAGGGAGAGACTGAAGCTTTCTTT; v_gene: TRBV5-1; d_gene: TRBD1; len: 14; abundance: -; j_gene: TRBJ1-1
CDR3aa: CASSSQGSSTGRTYEQYF; CDR3nt: TGTGCCAGCAGTTCTCAAGGTAGTTCGACAGGGCGGACCTACGAGCAGTACTTC; v_gene: TRBV27; d_gene: TRBD1; len: 18; abundance: once; j_gene: TRBJ2-7
CDR3aa: CASSLLTGANQPQHF; CDR3nt: TGCGCCAGCAGCCTCCTGACAGGGGCCAATCAGCCCCAGCATTTT; v_gene: TRBV4-1; d_gene: TRBD1; len: 15; abundance: once; j_gene: TRBJ1-5
CDR3aa: CASSQDRDKSWIQPQHF; CDR3nt: TGTGCCAGCAGCCAAGATAGGGACAAAAGTTGGATTCAGCCCCAGCATTTT; v_gene: TRBV14; d_gene: -; len: 17; abundance: -; j_gene: TRBJ1-5